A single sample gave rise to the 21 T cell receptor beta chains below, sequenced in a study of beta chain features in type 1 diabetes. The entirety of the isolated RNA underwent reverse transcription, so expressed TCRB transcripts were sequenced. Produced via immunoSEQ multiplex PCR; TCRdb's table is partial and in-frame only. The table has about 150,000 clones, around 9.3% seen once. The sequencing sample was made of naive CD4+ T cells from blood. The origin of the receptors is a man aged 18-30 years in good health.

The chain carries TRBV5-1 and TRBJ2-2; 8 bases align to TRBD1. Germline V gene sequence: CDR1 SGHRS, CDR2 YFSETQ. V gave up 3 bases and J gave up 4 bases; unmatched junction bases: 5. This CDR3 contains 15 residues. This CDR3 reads CASSSGQGPTGELFF. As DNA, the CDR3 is TGCGCCAGCAGCTCAGGACAGGGACCCACCGGGGAGCTGTTTTTT.

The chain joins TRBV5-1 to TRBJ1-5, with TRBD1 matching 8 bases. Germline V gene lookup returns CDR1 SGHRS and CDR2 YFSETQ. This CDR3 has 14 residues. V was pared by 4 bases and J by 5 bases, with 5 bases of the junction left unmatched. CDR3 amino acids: CASSADRGDQPQHF. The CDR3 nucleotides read TGCGCCAGCAGCGCAGACAGGGGCGATCAGCCCCAGCATTTT.

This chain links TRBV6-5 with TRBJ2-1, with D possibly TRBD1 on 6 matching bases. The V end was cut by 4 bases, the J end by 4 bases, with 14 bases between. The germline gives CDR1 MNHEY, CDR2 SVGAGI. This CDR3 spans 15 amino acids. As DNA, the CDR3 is TGTGCCAGCAGTTCTGGCCCAGGGGCATACAATGAGCAGTTCTTC. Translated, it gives CASSSGPGAYNEQFF.

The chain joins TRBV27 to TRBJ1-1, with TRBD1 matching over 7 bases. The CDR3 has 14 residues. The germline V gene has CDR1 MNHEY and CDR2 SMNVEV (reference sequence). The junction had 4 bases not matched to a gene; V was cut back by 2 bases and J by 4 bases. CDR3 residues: CASSLKGAGTEAFF. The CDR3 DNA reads TGTGCCAGCAGTTTAAAGGGGGCGGGCACTGAAGCTTTCTTT.

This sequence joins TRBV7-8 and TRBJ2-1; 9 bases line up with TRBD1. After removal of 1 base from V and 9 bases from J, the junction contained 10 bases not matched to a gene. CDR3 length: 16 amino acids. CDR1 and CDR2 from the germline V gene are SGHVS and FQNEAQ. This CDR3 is CASSLVRDREWIEQFF. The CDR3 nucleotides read TGTGCCAGCAGCTTAGTGAGGGACAGGGAGTGGATTGAGCAGTTCTTC.

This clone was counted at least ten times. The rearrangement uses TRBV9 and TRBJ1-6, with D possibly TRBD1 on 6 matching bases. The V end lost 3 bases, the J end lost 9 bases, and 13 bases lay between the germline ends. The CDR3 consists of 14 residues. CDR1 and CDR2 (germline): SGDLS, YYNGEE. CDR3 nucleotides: TGTGCCAGCAGCGCCGGGACATGGAGTTCACCCCTCCACTTT. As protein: CASSAGTWSSPLHF.

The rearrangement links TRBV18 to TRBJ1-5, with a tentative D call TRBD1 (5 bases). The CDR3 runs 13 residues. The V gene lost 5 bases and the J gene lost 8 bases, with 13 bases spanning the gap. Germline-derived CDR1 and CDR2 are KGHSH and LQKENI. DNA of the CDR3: TGTGCCAGCTCATGGGGCAACGGCGAGCCCCAGCATTTT. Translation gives CASSWGNGEPQHF.

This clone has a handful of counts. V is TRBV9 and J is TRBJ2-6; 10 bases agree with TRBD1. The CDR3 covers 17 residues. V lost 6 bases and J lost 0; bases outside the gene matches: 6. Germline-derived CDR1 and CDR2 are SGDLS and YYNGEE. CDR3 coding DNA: TGTGCCAGCACCCCGGGACAGGGGAGCTCTGGGGCCAACGTCCTGACTTTC. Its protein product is CASTPGQGSSGANVLTF.

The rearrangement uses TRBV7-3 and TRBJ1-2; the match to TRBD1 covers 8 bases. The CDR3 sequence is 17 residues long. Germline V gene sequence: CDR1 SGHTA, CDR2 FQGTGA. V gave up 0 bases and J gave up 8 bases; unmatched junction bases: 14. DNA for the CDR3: TGTGCCAGCAGCTTAACCTCAACCGGGACAGGTCAATCGGGCTACACCTTC. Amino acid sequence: CASSLTSTGTGQSGYTF. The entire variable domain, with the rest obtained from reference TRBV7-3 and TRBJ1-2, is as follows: GAGVSQTPSNKVTEKGKYVELRCDPISGHTALYWYRQSLGQGPEFLIYFQGTGAADDSGLPNDRFFAVRPEGSVSTLKIQRTERGDSAVYLCASSLTSTGTGQSGYTFGSGTRLTVV.

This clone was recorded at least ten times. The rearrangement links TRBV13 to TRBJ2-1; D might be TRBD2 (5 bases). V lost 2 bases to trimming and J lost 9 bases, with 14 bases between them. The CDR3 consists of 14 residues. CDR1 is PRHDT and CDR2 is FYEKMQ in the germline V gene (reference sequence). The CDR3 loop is CASSLRWTAGEQFF. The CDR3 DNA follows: TGTGCCAGCAGCTTACGCTGGACGGCGGGTGAGCAGTTCTTC.

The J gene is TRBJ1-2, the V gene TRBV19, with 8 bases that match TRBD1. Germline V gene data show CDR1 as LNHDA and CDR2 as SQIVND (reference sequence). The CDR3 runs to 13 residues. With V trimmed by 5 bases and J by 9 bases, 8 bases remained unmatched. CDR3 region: CASSLGQGLSYTF. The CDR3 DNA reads TGTGCCAGTAGTCTCGGACAGGGTCTGAGCTACACCTTC.

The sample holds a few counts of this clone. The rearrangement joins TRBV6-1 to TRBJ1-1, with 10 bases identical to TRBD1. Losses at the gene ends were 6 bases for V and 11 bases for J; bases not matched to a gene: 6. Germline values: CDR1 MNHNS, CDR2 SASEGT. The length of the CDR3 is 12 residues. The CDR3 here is CASSRDRGMAFF. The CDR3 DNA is TGTGCCAGCAGCCGGGACAGGGGAATGGCTTTCTTT.

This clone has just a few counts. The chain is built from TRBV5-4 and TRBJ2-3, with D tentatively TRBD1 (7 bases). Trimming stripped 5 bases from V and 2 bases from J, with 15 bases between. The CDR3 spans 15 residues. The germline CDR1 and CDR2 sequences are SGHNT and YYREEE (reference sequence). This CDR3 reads CASRGGTVSTDTQYF. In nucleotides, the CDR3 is TGTGCCAGCAGAGGCGGGACAGTCTCCACAGATACGCAGTATTTT. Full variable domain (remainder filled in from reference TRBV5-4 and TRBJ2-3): ETGVTQSPTHLIKTRGQQVTLRCSSQSGHNTVSWYQQALGQGPQFIFQYYREEENGRGNFPPRFSGLQFPNYSSELNVNALELDDSALYLCASRGGTVSTDTQYFGPGTRLTVL.

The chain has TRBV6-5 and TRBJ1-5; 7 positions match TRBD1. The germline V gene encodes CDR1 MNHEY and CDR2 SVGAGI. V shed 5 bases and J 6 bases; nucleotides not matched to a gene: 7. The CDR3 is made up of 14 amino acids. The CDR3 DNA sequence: TGTGCCAGCAGTACTGACAGGGTGGTTCAGCCCCAGCATTTT. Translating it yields CASSTDRVVQPQHF.

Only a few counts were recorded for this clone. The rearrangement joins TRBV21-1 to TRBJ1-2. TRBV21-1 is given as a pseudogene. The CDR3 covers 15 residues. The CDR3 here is CASSKVYDSYYGYTF. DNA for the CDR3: TGTGCCAGCAGCAAAGTATATGACTCTTATTATGGCTACACCTTC.

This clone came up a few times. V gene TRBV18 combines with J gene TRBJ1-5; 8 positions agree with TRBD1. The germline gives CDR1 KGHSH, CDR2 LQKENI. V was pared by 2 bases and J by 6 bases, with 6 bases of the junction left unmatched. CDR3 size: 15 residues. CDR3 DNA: TGTGCCAGCTCACCAGCGGACAGGGCGGGTCAGCCCCAGCATTTT. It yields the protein CASSPADRAGQPQHF.

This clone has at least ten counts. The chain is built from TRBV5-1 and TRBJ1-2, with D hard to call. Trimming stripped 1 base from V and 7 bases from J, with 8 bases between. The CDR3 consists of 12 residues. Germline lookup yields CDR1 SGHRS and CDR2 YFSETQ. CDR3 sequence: CASSLNEAGYTF. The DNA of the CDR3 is TGCGCCAGCAGCTTGAATGAGGCTGGCTACACCTTC.

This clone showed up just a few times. The CDR3 nucleotides are TGTGCCAGCTCGCCGGGACTGGAAAACACCGGGGAGCTGTTTTTT. Translation gives CASSPGLENTGELFF. This chain uses TRBV18 with TRBJ2-2; a weak D match, TRBD2 (6 bases). Trimming cost V 6 bases and J 2 bases, with 13 bases left between them. This CDR3 is 15 amino acids long. Germline V gene sequence: CDR1 KGHSH, CDR2 LQKENI.

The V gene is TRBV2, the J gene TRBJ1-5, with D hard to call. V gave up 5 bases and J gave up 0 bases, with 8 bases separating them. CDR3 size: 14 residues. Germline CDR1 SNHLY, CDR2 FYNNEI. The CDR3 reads CASSQAYSNQPQHF. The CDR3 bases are TGTGCCAGCAGTCAGGCGTATAGCAATCAGCCCCAGCATTTT.

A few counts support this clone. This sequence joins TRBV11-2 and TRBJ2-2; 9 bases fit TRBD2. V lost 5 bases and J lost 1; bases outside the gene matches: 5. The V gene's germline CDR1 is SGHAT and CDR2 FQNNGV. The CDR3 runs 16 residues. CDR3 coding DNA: TGTGCCAGCAGCGCACTAGCGGGCAAGAACACCGGGGAGCTGTTTTTT. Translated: CASSALAGKNTGELFF.

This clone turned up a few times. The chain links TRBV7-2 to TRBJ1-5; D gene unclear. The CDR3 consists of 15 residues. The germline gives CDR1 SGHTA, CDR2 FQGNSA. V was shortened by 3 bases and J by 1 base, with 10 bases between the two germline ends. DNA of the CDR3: TGTGCCAGCAGCTTGGGAGGAGGGAGCAATCAGCCCCAGCATTTT. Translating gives CASSLGGGSNQPQHF.